A selection of T cell receptor beta chains follows, all from one sample in a study of blood T cell repertoires in COVID-19. Using immunoSEQ multiplex PCR, the repertoire was profiled, and TCRdb retains in-frame clones only, with some absent. The sample has 200,000 to 250,000 clones; 82% are singletons. The sample was peripheral blood. All receptors derive from a woman older than 75 with acute or convalescent COVID-19. CDR3s include the opening cysteine and the closing phenylalanine or tryptophan.

j_gene | v_gene | CDR3aa
TRBJ2-3 | TRBV7-8 | CASSVQTSGPDTQYF
TRBJ2-2 | TRBV24-1 | CATLDSANTGELFF
TRBJ2-7 | TRBV14 | CASSQDPIGGTSYEQYF
TRBJ2-3 | TRBV24-1 | CATSAGTSLDTQYF
TRBJ1-2 | TRBV20-1 | CSARQLDLYTF
TRBJ2-7 | TRBV4-2 | CASSPTPPGQPYEQYF
TRBJ1-2 | TRBV18 | CASSLIRDSPHGCTF
TRBJ1-2 | TRBV30 | CAWMRDRAKAYGYTF
TRBJ2-1 | TRBV4-1 | CASSHRGGDEQFF
TRBJ1-2 | TRBV19 | CASATARANYGYTF
TRBJ2-1 | TRBV6-6 | CASSYEGYNEQFF
TRBJ2-3 | TRBV3-1/TRBV3-2 | CASSQRVGQGATDTQYF
TRBJ1-3 | TRBV6-5 | CASTQRAGNTIYF
TRBJ2-1 | TRBV11-2 | CASSLEQGSYNEQFF
TRBJ2-7 | TRBV11-1 | CASSLTGGSYEQYF
TRBJ1-1 | TRBV6-5 | CASSSQGNTEAFF
TRBJ1-2 | TRBV28 | CASSLGASTDSYGYTF
TRBJ1-2 | TRBV3-1/TRBV3-2 | CASSQSGVYGYTF
TRBJ1-5 | TRBV19 | CASRVRPGQGNQPQHF
TRBJ1-5 | TRBV4-3 | CASSQDPGTGNQPQHF
TRBJ2-7 | TRBV5-1 | CASSPGQAIDYEQYF
TRBJ1-2 | TRBV12-3/TRBV12-4 | CASSFNGNYGYTF
TRBJ2-3 | TRBV7-9 | CASSSRAAGGARFSDTQYF
TRBJ1-1 | TRBV20-1 | CSATPDRVAFF
TRBJ1-1 | TRBV7-3 | CASSLMGGENTEAFF
TRBJ1-2 | TRBV9 | CASSVGTASTHYGYTF
TRBJ1-5 | TRBV28 | CASSPSTGIGSVDQPQHF
TRBJ2-1 | TRBV3-1/TRBV3-2 | CASSLAGGPSYNEQFF
TRBJ2-7 | TRBV5-4 | CASSLTPAYEQYF
TRBJ1-5 | TRBV3-1/TRBV3-2 | CASSHSSTGQPQHF
TRBJ1-2 | TRBV6-5 | CASTGQAQTNYGYTF
TRBJ1-1 | TRBV27 | CASIKQGADTEAFF
TRBJ1-4 | TRBV2 | CASRHGGPNEKLFF
TRBJ1-2 | TRBV28 | CASSLGRGHYGYTF
TRBJ2-7 | TRBV6-5 | CASSHPGSYEQYF
TRBJ2-1 | TRBV5-1 | CASSFPSGTYNEQFF
TRBJ2-7 | TRBV4-2 | CASSHSTGGKNSYEQYF
TRBJ1-2 | TRBV6-5 | CASSTYRQDGYTF
TRBJ1-5 | TRBV5-6 | CASSSQGINNQPQHF
TRBJ2-3 | TRBV4-2 | CASSQEAALSTDTQYF
TRBJ1-3 | TRBV6-6 | CASQMTYSGNTIYF
TRBJ1-5 | TRBV5-6 | CASSSWDRGRQPQHF